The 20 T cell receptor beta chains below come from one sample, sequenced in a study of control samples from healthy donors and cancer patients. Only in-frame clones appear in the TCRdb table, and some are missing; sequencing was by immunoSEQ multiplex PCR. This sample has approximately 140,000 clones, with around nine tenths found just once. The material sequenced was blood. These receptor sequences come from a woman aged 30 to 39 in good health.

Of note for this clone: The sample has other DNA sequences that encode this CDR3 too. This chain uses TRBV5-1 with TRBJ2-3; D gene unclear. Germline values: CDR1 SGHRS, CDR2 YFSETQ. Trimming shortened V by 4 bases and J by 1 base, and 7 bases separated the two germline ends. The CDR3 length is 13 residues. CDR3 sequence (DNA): TGCGCCAGCAGCCTGGAGCGCACAGATACGCAGTATTTT. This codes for CASSLERTDTQYF.

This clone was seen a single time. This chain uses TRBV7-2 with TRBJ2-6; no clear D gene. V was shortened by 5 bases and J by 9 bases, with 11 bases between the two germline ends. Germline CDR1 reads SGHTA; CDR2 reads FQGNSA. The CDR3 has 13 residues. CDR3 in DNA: TGTGCCAGCAGCCCCACTTCAGACAACGTCCTGACTTTC. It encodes CASSPTSDNVLTF. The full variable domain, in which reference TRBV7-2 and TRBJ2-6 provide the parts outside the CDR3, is GAGVSQSPSNKVTEKGKDVELRCDPISGHTALYWYRQSLGQGLEFLIYFQGNSAPDKSGLPSDRFSAERTGGSVSTLTIQRTQQEDSAVYLCASSPTSDNVLTFGAGSRLTVL.

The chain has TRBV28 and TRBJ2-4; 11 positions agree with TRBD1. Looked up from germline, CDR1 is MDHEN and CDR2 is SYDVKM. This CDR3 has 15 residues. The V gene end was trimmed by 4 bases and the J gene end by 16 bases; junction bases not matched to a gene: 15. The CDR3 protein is CASSWDGQGAQDSYF. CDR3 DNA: TGTGCCAGCAGTTGGGATGGACAGGGGGCGCAGGATTCCTACTTC.

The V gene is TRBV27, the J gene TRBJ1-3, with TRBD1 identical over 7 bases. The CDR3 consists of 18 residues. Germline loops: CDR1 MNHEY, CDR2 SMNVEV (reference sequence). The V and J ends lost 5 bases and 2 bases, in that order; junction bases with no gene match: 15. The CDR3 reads CASSIPGTADSAGNTIYF. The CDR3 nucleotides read TGTGCCAGCAGTATCCCTGGGACAGCCGATTCGGCTGGAAACACCATATATTTT.

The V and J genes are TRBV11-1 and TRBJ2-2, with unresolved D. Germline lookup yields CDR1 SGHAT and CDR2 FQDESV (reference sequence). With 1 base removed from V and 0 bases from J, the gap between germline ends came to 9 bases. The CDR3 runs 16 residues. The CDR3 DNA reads TGTGCCAGCAGCTTAGGGGCCAGTTCGAACACCGGGGAGCTGTTTTTT. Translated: CASSLGASSNTGELFF.

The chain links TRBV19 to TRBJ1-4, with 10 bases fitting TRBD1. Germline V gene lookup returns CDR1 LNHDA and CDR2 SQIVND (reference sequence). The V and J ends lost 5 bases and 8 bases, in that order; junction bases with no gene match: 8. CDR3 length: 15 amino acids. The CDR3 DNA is TGTGCCAGTAGTGTCCCGGGACAGGGGAGGGAAAAACTGTTTTTT. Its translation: CASSVPGQGREKLFF.

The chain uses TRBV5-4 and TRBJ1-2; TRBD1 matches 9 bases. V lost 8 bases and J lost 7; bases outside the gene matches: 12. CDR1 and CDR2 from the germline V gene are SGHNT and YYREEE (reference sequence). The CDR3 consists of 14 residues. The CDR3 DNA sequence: TGTGCCAGTCGTAAGGACAGGGGTATCGCTGGCTACACCTTC. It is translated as CASRKDRGIAGYTF.

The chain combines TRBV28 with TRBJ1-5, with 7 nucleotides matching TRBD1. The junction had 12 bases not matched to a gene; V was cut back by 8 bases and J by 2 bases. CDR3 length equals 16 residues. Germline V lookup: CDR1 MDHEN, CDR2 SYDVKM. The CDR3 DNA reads TGTGCCAGCCTTAACAGGGGCGCTGGTGGCAATCAGCCCCAGCATTTT. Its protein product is CASLNRGAGGNQPQHF. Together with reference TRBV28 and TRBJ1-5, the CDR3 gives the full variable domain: DVKVTQSSRYLVKRTGEKVFLECVQDMDHENMFWYRQDPGLGLRLIYFSYDVKMKEKGDIPEGYSVSREKKERFSLILESASTNQTSMYLCASLNRGAGGNQPQHFGDGTRLSIL.

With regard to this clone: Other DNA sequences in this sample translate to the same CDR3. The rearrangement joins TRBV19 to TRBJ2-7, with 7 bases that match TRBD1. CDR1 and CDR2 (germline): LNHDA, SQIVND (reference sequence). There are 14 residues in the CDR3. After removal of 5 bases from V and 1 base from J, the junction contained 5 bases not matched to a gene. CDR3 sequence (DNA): TGTGCCAGTAGTCCAGGACAGGTTTCCTACGAGCAGTACTTC. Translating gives CASSPGQVSYEQYF.

The chain's CDR3 is CASSPGAGGSEQFF. Written as DNA, the CDR3 is TGTGCCAGCTCACCGGGAGCGGGAGGGAGCGAGCAGTTCTTC. V and J are TRBV18 and TRBJ2-1; 10 bases fit TRBD2. Trimming removed 3 bases from V and 10 bases from J; junction bases left unmatched: 6. Germline V gene data show CDR1 as KGHSH and CDR2 as LQKENI. This CDR3 comprises 14 residues.

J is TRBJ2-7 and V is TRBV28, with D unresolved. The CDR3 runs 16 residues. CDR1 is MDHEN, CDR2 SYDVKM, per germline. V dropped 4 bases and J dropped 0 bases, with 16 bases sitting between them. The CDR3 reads CASSYSPERRSYEQYF. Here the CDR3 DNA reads TGTGCCAGCAGTTACTCCCCCGAGCGCCGCTCCTACGAGCAGTACTTC.

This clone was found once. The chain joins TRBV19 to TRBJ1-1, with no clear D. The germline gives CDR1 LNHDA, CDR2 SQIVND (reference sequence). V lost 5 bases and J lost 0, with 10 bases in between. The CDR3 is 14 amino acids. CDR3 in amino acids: CASSDWGMNTEAFF. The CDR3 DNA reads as TGTGCCAGTAGTGATTGGGGTATGAACACTGAAGCTTTCTTT.

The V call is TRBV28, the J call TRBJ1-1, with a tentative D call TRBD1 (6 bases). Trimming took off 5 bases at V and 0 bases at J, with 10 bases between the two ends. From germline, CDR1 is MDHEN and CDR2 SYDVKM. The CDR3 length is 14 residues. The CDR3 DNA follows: TGTGCCAGCAGTAGACAGGCGATGAACACTGAAGCTTTCTTT. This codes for CASSRQAMNTEAFF.

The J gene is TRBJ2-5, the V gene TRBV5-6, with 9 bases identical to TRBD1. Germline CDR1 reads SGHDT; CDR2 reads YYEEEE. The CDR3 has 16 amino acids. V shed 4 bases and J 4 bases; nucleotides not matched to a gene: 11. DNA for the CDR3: TGTGCCAGCAGCACAGCCGGGACAGGGCCGCGAGAGACCCAGTACTTC. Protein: CASSTAGTGPRETQYF.

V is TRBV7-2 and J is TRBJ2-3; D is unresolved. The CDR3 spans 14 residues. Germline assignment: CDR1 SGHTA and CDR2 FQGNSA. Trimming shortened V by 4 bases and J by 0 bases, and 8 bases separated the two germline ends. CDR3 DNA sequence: TGTGCCAGCAGCTACGAATTTAGCACAGATACGCAGTATTTT. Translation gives CASSYEFSTDTQYF.

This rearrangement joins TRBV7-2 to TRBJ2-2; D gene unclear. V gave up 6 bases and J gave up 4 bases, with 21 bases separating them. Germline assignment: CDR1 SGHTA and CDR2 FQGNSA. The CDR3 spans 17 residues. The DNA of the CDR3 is TGTGCCAGCAGTTCCCGACCAGGCCCACTTACCACCGGGGAGCTGTTTTTT. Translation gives CASSSRPGPLTTGELFF.

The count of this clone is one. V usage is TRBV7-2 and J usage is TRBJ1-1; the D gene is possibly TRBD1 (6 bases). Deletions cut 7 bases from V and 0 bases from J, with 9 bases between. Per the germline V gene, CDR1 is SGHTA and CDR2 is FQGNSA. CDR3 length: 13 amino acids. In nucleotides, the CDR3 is TGTGCCAGCATGGAGGGGGTGAACACTGAAGCTTTCTTT. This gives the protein CASMEGVNTEAFF.

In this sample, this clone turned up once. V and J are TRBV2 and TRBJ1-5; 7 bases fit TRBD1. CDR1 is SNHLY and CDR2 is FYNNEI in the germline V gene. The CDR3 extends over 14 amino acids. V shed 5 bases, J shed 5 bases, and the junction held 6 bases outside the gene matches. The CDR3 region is CASSPSRGYQPQHF. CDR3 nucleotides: TGTGCCAGCAGTCCGAGCAGGGGGTATCAGCCCCAGCATTTT.

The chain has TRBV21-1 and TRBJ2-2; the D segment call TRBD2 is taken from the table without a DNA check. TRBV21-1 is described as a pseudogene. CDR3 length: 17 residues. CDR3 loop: CASSKLRRGEDTGELFF. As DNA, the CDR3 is TGTGCCAGCAGCAAACTTCGCCGAGGGGAGGACACCGGGGAGCTGTTTTTT.

CDR3 bases: TGTGCCAGCAGTTACGGACTTGATCTGAACACTGAAGCTTTCTTT. As protein: CASSYGLDLNTEAFF. The rearrangement links TRBV6-5 to TRBJ1-1, with D unclear. Trimming removed 2 bases from V and 0 bases from J, with 10 bases in between. From germline, CDR1 is MNHEY and CDR2 SVGAGI. The CDR3 extends over 15 amino acids.